The subject of this entry is one TCR beta chain. Germline V gives CDR1 LNHDA, CDR2 SQIVND (reference sequence). V lost 1 base to trimming and J lost 4 bases, with 13 bases between them. This CDR3 spans 15 amino acids. Source study methods: Amplification of reference gene primers was used by the study to estimate nucleated cell counts. Method: immunoSEQ multiplex PCR; TCRdb's copy keeps in-frame clones and lacks some. V and J calls plus clone size are reproduced from that table; the DNA served to infer D and trimming. The repertoire has nearly 250,000 clones, about 82% of them found once; the top ten carry roughly 2%. Those enrolled, adults aged 18 to 89 years, came from about two dozen US areas. Cohort 3 donors counted as recovered after two negative PCRs, clearance, or resolved symptoms. This record belongs to a study of blood T cell repertoires in COVID-19. The wider study: Italy, Spain and the United States were the sources of the convalescent and acute COVID-19 samples.

This TCR was recovered from a woman between 50 and 59 years old who had recovered from COVID-19. The sequenced sample was PBMCs or T cells enriched from blood (not recorded which). This chain uses TRBV19 with TRBJ1-1, with a possible D match to TRBD1 (5 bases). CDR3 nucleotide sequence: TGTGCCAGTAGTATAGTGGGCGCGGGGGGCACTGAAGCTTTCTTT. It specifies CASSIVGAGGTEAFF.